What follows describes a single TCR beta chain. Its antigen is still unknown. The data stem from a study of post-analysis software for immune sequencing data. Study-level information: Relapsing-remitting, secondary progressive and progressive-relapsing multiple sclerosis courses were included.

The CDR3 has 17 amino acids. The V segment lost 1 base and the J segment 7 bases; nucleotides outside the gene matches: 11. CDR1 is SEHNR and CDR2 is FQNEAQ in the germline V gene (reference sequence). Study-level findings and limits: Controls significantly exceeded multiple sclerosis patients in normalized Chao1 diversity. Strong co-clustering by F measure linked samples that shared a preparation batch. About five TRBV segments, including TRBV5-6, TRBV5-1 and TRBV20-1, were more frequent in patients than controls.

The library was made from cDNA and included unique molecular identifiers. cDNA molecules numbering 450,000 to 650,000 came from roughly 1 to 10 million T cells. Via MiXCR, TCRdb re-called the PCR reads, giving one row per CDR3 protein. The top ten clones hold 10% to 12% of a sample with roughly 650,000 distinct CDR3 sequences, 55% to 60% of them seen once. This receptor was obtained from a girl aged 2 to 10 with multiple sclerosis. This chain links TRBV7-9 with TRBJ2-4; the match to TRBD2 covers 9 bases. Sample: blood. In DNA, the CDR3 is TGTGCCAGCAGCTTAGATGGAGGTAGCGGGAGATTGAACATTCAGTACTTC. Translated: CASSLDGGSGRLNIQYF.